This T cell receptor beta chain was retrieved from a study of T-cell memory formation after mild COVID-19. TCRdb ran MiXCR on the 5' RACE reads and lists one entry per CDR3 protein. The sample lists 85,000 to 130,000 distinct CDR3 sequences; 11% were seen once. CDR3 size: 17 residues. V gave up 0 bases and J gave up 3 bases; unmatched junction bases: 6. Germline lookup yields CDR1 SGDLS and CDR2 YYNGEE. This clonotype was seen only a few times. Material for sequencing was PBMCs or a T cell subset sorted from them (not recorded which). This chain connects TRBV9 to TRBJ1-6; 7 bases align to TRBD1. This sequence originates from a young man who had mild COVID-19 (a few samples of this study predate the infection). Cell type and time point are not known. CDR3 DNA: TGTGCCAGCAGCGTAGATCGGGCAGGGGGCTATAATTCACCCCTCCACTTT. The encoded protein is CASSVDRAGGYNSPLHF.